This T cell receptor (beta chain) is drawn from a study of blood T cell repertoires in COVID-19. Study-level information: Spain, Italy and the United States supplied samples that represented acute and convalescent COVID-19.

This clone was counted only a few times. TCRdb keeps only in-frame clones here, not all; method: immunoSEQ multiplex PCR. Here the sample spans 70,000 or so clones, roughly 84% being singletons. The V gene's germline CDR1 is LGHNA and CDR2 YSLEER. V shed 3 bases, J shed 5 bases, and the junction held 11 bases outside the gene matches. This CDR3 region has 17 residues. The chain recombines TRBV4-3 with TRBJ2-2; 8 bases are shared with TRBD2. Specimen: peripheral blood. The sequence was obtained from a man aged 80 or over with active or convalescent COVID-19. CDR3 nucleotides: TGCGCCAGCAGCCAGAGAATAGCGGGAAGGGGTACCGGGGAGCTGTTTTTT. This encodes CASSQRIAGRGTGELFF.